Listed below are T cell receptor beta chains from one sample, sequenced in a study of T cell changes during pregnancy in multiple sclerosis. TCRdb keeps only in-frame clones here, not all; method: immunoSEQ multiplex PCR. The repertoire holds fewer than 50,000 clones, 85% to 95% seen once, with less than 5.5% in the top ten. The sample consisted of CD8+ T cells from peripheral blood mononuclear cells, taken before pregnancy. The receptor set was obtained from a female donor with multiple sclerosis, enrolled in a pregnancy study. Each CDR3 is given with its conserved first and last residue. The D gene is left open where the match is weak. For some rows the clone size is stated as once, few or many, or as a class when expanded; others skip it.

j_gene: TRBJ2-7
d_gene: -
v_gene: TRBV11-3
abundance: -
CDR3aa: CASSLGWGEYDEQYF
CDR3nt: TGTGCCAGCAGCTTAGGATGGGGGGAGTACGACGAGCAGTACTTC

j_gene: TRBJ1-2
d_gene: TRBD1
v_gene: TRBV5-1
abundance: -
CDR3aa: CASSLGQGSYGYTF
CDR3nt: TGCGCCAGCAGCTTGGGACAGGGTAGCTATGGCTACACCTTC

j_gene: TRBJ2-7
d_gene: -
v_gene: TRBV30
abundance: -
CDR3aa: CAWSVGTPAYEQYF
CDR3nt: TGTGCCTGGAGTGTCGGGACACCCGCCTACGAGCAGTACTTC

j_gene: TRBJ1-2
d_gene: -
v_gene: TRBV15
abundance: once
CDR3aa: CATSRAMEAANYGYTF
CDR3nt: TGTGCCACCAGCAGAGCGATGGAGGCCGCTAACTATGGCTACACCTTC

j_gene: TRBJ1-2
d_gene: -
v_gene: TRBV27
abundance: -
CDR3aa: CASRSPDIYYGYTF
CDR3nt: TGTGCCAGCAGATCCCCCGACATATACTATGGCTACACCTTC

j_gene: TRBJ2-2
d_gene: TRBD2
v_gene: TRBV29-1
abundance: once
CDR3aa: CSVEEGEAGSNTGELFF
CDR3nt: TGCAGCGTTGAAGAGGGTGAAGCGGGGTCGAACACCGGGGAGCTGTTTTTT

j_gene: TRBJ2-1
d_gene: -
v_gene: TRBV30
abundance: -
CDR3aa: CAWSPVGHVFF
CDR3nt: TGTGCCTGGAGTCCGGTGGGACACGTCTTCTTC

j_gene: TRBJ1-4
d_gene: -
v_gene: TRBV6-4
abundance: -
CDR3aa: CASSDSAGAEKLFF
CDR3nt: TGTGCCAGCAGTGACTCGGCAGGGGCTGAAAAACTGTTTTTT

j_gene: TRBJ2-4
d_gene: -
v_gene: TRBV15
abundance: -
CDR3aa: CATSTGAKNIQYF
CDR3nt: TGTGCCACCAGCACAGGGGCCAAAAACATTCAGTACTTC

j_gene: TRBJ2-1
d_gene: TRBD2
v_gene: TRBV25-1
abundance: -
CDR3aa: CASSESKTSGSYNEQFF
CDR3nt: TGTGCCAGCAGTGAATCAAAGACTAGCGGGAGTTACAATGAGCAGTTCTTC